A selection of T cell receptor beta chains follows, all from one sample in a study of early T cells in non-severe SARS-CoV-2 infection. TCRdb itself ran the 5' RACE reads through MiXCR, one entry per CDR3 protein. The sample records about 37,000 distinct CDR3 sequences, 5.8% being singletons. The sequenced sample was whole blood. All receptors derive from an adult who was a healthcare worker with PCR-confirmed SARS-CoV-2 infection or an uninfected control (not recorded which). Each CDR3 is given with its conserved first and last residue. Each record gives: D gene, J gene, clone size, V gene, CDR3 DNA, CDR3 protein. The D gene is left open where the match is weak. Some rows mark clone size as missing; the rest say once, few, many or name a class of expanded clone.

>TRBD1|TRBJ1-5|many|TRBV6-5
TGTGCCAGCAGTTCCGCCGGACAGGGAGAAGGACAGCCCCAGCATTTT
CASSSAGQGEGQPQHF
>TRBD2|TRBJ2-1|many|TRBV7-6
TGTGCCAGCAGCACCCCTCCCCCGGGAGGAAAATTCCATGAGCAGTTCTTC
CASSTPPPGGKFHEQFF
>-|TRBJ2-7|few|TRBV6-5
TGTGCCAGCAGTTACAAGGGACGGACCTACGAGCAGTACTTC
CASSYKGRTYEQYF
>-|TRBJ1-1|many|TRBV19
TGTGCCAGTAGCAACTACAGAACCTCGAACACTGAAGCTTTCTTT
CASSNYRTSNTEAFF
>-|TRBJ2-3|-|TRBV5-5
TGTGCCAGCAGCTTGGAAGTTCTTGGGACAGATACGCAGTATTTT
CASSLEVLGTDTQYF
>-|TRBJ1-4|-|TRBV29-1
TGCAGCGCCCCCGACAGGATAGCGCTTGGCGAAAAACTGTTTTTT
CSAPDRIALGEKLFF
>TRBD1|TRBJ1-1|many|TRBV27
TGTGCCAGCAGTTTCGGGACAGGGCTGAACACTGAAGCTTTCTTT
CASSFGTGLNTEAFF
>-|TRBJ1-5|many|TRBV6-1
TGTGCCAGCAGTCCGGACTTCTATAGCAATCAGCCCCAGCATTTT
CASSPDFYSNQPQHF
>-|TRBJ1-5|many|TRBV4-2
TGTGCCAGCAGCCACCACTTGGGGACCCAGCATTTT
CASSHHLGTQHF
>-|TRBJ1-2|-|TRBV27
TGTGCCAGCAAGGGAATTAACTATGGCTACACCTTC
CASKGINYGYTF
>TRBD2|TRBJ2-1|many|TRBV7-9
TGTGCCAGCAGCCGTCAGCGGGAGATCTACAATGAGCAGTTCTTC
CASSRQREIYNEQFF
>TRBD2|TRBJ2-7|-|TRBV12-3/TRBV12-4
TGTGCCAGCAGTTTCCGGACTAGCGGGTGGGAGCAGTACTTC
CASSFRTSGWEQYF
>TRBD1|TRBJ1-2|many|TRBV10-2
TGCGCCAGCAGTGAGAGGGACAGGGGAGTGAAGGGCTACACCTTC
CASSERDRGVKGYTF
>TRBD1|TRBJ2-7|many|TRBV7-8
TGTGCCAGCAGCTTAGTTGGACAGGGGGCGGGCGAGCAGTACTTC
CASSLVGQGAGEQYF
>-|TRBJ2-1|few|TRBV7-3
TGTGCCAGCAGCTTATCGCAGGGAAACAATGAGCAGTTCTTC
CASSLSQGNNEQFF
>TRBD1|TRBJ2-7|few|TRBV29-1
TGCAGCGTGGCCCCCGGGACAGGGATCTACGAGCAGTACTTC
CSVAPGTGIYEQYF
>TRBD1|TRBJ1-2|few|TRBV30
TGTGCCTGGACGACAGGGGGCGTTCGTGGCTACACCTTC
CAWTTGGVRGYTF
>-|TRBJ2-1|-|TRBV5-1
TGCGCCAGCAGCTTGGAAGGGAACAGCTACAATGAGCAGTTCTTC
CASSLEGNSYNEQFF
>TRBD1|TRBJ2-7|many|TRBV7-9
TGTGCCAGCAGTCCCAGATCAGGGGGCGTCTACGAGCAGTACTTC
CASSPRSGGVYEQYF
>-|TRBJ2-1|few|TRBV12-5
TGTGCTAGTGGTTTGGGGGACACCAGCAGGGATGAGCAGTTCTTC
CASGLGDTSRDEQFF
>-|TRBJ2-7|-|TRBV2
TGTGCCAGCAGTGAGCCCCCGGACTACTACGACTACGAGCAGTACTTC
CASSEPPDYYDYEQYF
>-|TRBJ1-5|many|TRBV12-3/TRBV12-4
TGTGCCAGCAGTTTCAGGGTCAATCAGCCCCAGCATTTT
CASSFRVNQPQHF
>TRBD1|TRBJ2-7|many|TRBV27
TGTGCCAGCAGTTTGGACAGGAACACCTACGAGCAGTACTTC
CASSLDRNTYEQYF
>-|TRBJ2-2|-|TRBV12-3/TRBV12-4
TGTGCCAGCTCGAGATCGGACGGAACCGGGGAGCTGTTTTTT
CASSRSDGTGELFF
>-|TRBJ2-7|few|TRBV2
TGTGCCAGCAGCCGGGATTTCGGAGACCACGAGCAGTACTTC
CASSRDFGDHEQYF
>-|TRBJ2-7|many|TRBV9
TGTGCCAGCAGCGTAGGTAGCAGCTACGAGCAGTACTTC
CASSVGSSYEQYF
>TRBD1|TRBJ2-1|many|TRBV5-4
TGTGCCAGCAGCTTGGGAGGGACAGGGGGCGCTGGGGGCTACAATGAGCAGTTCTTC
CASSLGGTGGAGGYNEQFF
>TRBD1|TRBJ2-1|-|TRBV27
TGTGCCAGCAGTTCTGGCGGGACAGGGGAGAATGAGCAGTTCTTC
CASSSGGTGENEQFF
>TRBD2|TRBJ2-1|few|TRBV4-1
TGCGCCAGCAGCCAAACACCACTAGCGGGAGGGCCTCGGGACAATGAGCAGTTCTTC
CASSQTPLAGGPRDNEQFF
>-|TRBJ1-3|few|TRBV3-1
TGTGCCAGCGCTCACAAAGCGGCTGGAAACACCATATATTTT
CASAHKAAGNTIYF
>TRBD2|TRBJ2-1|many|TRBV18
TGTGCCAGCTCACTTGGGGCCTCCGGGACTAGCGGGAGCGCTGAGCAGTTCTTC
CASSLGASGTSGSAEQFF
>-|TRBJ1-2|many|TRBV6-2/TRBV6-3
TGTGCCAGCAGTTTCCGGGACGGAAACTACACCTTC
CASSFRDGNYTF
>-|TRBJ1-3|many|TRBV4-2
TGTGCCAGCAGCCAAGATGACATCGGAAACACCATATATTTT
CASSQDDIGNTIYF
>TRBD1|TRBJ1-1|few|TRBV2
TGTGCCAGCAGTTACCGACAGGGAGGCACTGAAGCTTTCTTT
CASSYRQGGTEAFF
>TRBD2|TRBJ2-7|many|TRBV7-6
TGTGCCAGCAGCTCCGGACACGGACTAGCGGGAGGCGAGCAGTACTTC
CASSSGHGLAGGEQYF
>-|TRBJ2-1|-|TRBV11-2
TGTGCCAGCAGCTTAGATCGGGTCGATGAGCAGTTCTTC
CASSLDRVDEQFF
>-|TRBJ2-5|-|TRBV6-4
TGTGCCAGCAGTGACAAAGAGACCCAGTACTTC
CASSDKETQYF
>TRBD1|TRBJ2-3|many|TRBV4-2
TGTGCCAGCAGCCAAGTCTCCGGGACAGGGGGCACAGATACGCAGTATTTT
CASSQVSGTGGTDTQYF
>TRBD2|TRBJ2-2|-|TRBV7-2
TGTGCCAGCAGCTTAGTTGCTAGCGGGGGCACCGGGGAGCTGTTTTTT
CASSLVASGGTGELFF
>-|TRBJ1-1|-|TRBV6-2/TRBV6-3
TGTGCCAGCAGACCTCAAACAGGGAAGGCCACTGAAGCTTTCTTT
CASRPQTGKATEAFF
>-|TRBJ2-7|few|TRBV5-6
TGTGCCAGCAGCCGGGGACCGAAACCCTCCTACGAGCAGTACTTC
CASSRGPKPSYEQYF
>TRBD1|TRBJ1-4|-|TRBV2
TGTCCCAGCAGTGTACAGGGGACCTCAACTAATGAAAAACTGTTTTTT
CPSSVQGTSTNEKLFF
>TRBD2|TRBJ2-1|many|TRBV3-1
TGTGCCAGCAGCCTAGCGGGAGACTACAATGAGCAGTTCTTC
CASSLAGDYNEQFF
>-|TRBJ1-1|large|TRBV7-6
TGTGCCAGCAGCTTAGAGGCGGTGAACACTGAAGCTTTCTTT
CASSLEAVNTEAFF
>-|TRBJ2-6|many|TRBV18
TGTGCCACCAAAGACGGATTAGGGGCCAACGTCCTGACTTTC
CATKDGLGANVLTF
>TRBD2|TRBJ2-5|few|TRBV2
TGTGCCAGCACTCCACTAGCGGGAGTTGAGTCAGAGACCCAGTACTTC
CASTPLAGVESETQYF
>-|TRBJ2-3|-|TRBV12-3/TRBV12-4
TGTGCCAGCAGTGCCTTGGCGAGCACAGATACGCAGTATTTT
CASSALASTDTQYF
>TRBD2|TRBJ2-7|few|TRBV29-1
TGCAGCGCGGCGGGGGTACTAGGCGGGGTTCAGCAGTACTTC
CSAAGVLGGVQQYF
>TRBD2|TRBJ2-1|many|TRBV5-1
TGCGCCAGCAGGCAAACTAGCGAGGGCGGGCAGTTCTTC
CASRQTSEGGQFF
>-|TRBJ2-5|many|TRBV3-1
TGTGCCAGCAGCCTCGACAGGACCAGAGAGACCCAGTACTTC
CASSLDRTRETQYF
>-|TRBJ1-6|many|TRBV5-4
TGTGCCAGCAGCTTGACAGGGAAGTGGAATTCACCCCTCCACTTT
CASSLTGKWNSPLHF
>-|TRBJ1-1|few|TRBV11-2
TGTGCCAGCAGCTCCCTCGACGGAGGGGCTCGCACTGAAGCTTTCTTT
CASSSLDGGARTEAFF
>-|TRBJ2-1|many|TRBV10-3
TGTGCCATCAGGGGCCCCAGGCACAATGAGCAGTTCTTC
CAIRGPRHNEQFF
>-|TRBJ1-3|many|TRBV7-2
TGTGCCAGCAGCACCCATCCTGGAAACACCATATATTTT
CASSTHPGNTIYF
>TRBD2|TRBJ2-5|many|TRBV3-1
TGTGCCAGCAGCCAAACGGGCGGGAGAAGAGAGACCCAGTACTTC
CASSQTGGRRETQYF
>-|TRBJ2-3|many|TRBV7-6
TGTGCCAGCAGCTTAGAGAGGACAGCTTTGTATTTT
CASSLERTALYF
>-|TRBJ1-2|many|TRBV2
TGTGCCAGCAGTGAAGCGGCAGGGGCGCGCTACACCTTC
CASSEAAGARYTF
>TRBD1|TRBJ1-6|few|TRBV2
TGTGCCAGCAGTTCTAGACAGGGGAACAATTCACCCCTCCACTTT
CASSSRQGNNSPLHF
>-|TRBJ2-7|few|TRBV11-2
TGTGCCAGCAGCCAAAACAGTGCGCTGGACGAGCAGTACTTC
CASSQNSALDEQYF
>TRBD1|TRBJ2-3|-|TRBV7-6
TGTGCCAGCAGCGCGGGACAGGGACCAGATACGCAGTATTTT
CASSAGQGPDTQYF